A selection of T cell receptor beta chains follows, all from one sample in a study of a mutant IDH1 vaccine in newly diagnosed glioma. Sequencing was performed with immunoSEQ multiplex PCR; in TCRdb, only in-frame clones are kept and a portion is missing. The data contain about 64,000 clones, 74% of them seen just once; the ten biggest clones take up over 4%. Antigen specificity for these receptors is unknown. Specimen: PBMCs, collected from a glioma patient whose treatment included an IDH1 peptide vaccine. These TCRs come from a middle-aged man with glioma. The CDR3 runs from the conserved cysteine through the conserved F or W. The D gene is left open where the match is weak. Rows may omit the clone size; those that give it use once, few, many or a size class.

TRBJ2-2 | - | - | TRBV7-2 | 13 | CASSPRITGELFF | TGTGCCAGCAGTCCAAGAATCACCGGGGAGCTGTTTTTT
TRBJ1-1 | - | once | TRBV6-1 | 11 | CASGGKELGLF | TGTGCCAGCGGAGGAAAGGAACTCGGGCTCTTT
TRBJ1-1 | - | few | TRBV30 | 12 | CAWSGPYTEAFF | TGTGCCTGGAGTGGACCTTACACTGAAGCTTTCTTT
TRBJ2-7 | - | - | TRBV5-4 | 12 | CASSLDNYEQYF | TGTGCCAGCAGCTTGGACAACTACGAGCAGTACTTC
TRBJ1-1 | - | medium-sized | TRBV10-3 | 13 | CAISDGGNTEAFF | TGTGCCATCAGTGACGGAGGGAACACTGAAGCTTTCTTT
TRBJ2-1 | TRBD2 | once | TRBV10-2 | 14 | CASSETGGYNEQFF | TGCGCCAGCAGTGAGACGGGGGGTTACAATGAGCAGTTCTTC
TRBJ2-7 | TRBD2 | few | TRBV5-6 | 14 | CASSLRLAGGHQYF | TGTGCCAGCAGCTTGAGACTAGCGGGGGGGCATCAGTACTTC
TRBJ2-7 | TRBD2 | - | TRBV7-9 | 15 | CASSHIAGVTYEQYF | TGTGCCAGCAGCCATATAGCGGGGGTGACCTACGAGCAGTACTTC
TRBJ1-2 | - | medium-sized | TRBV5-6 | 13 | CASSLSRTSGYTF | TGTGCCAGCAGCTTAAGCCGGACCTCGGGCTACACCTTC
TRBJ2-6 | - | - | TRBV29-1 | 14 | CSVAKGSGANVLTF | TGCAGCGTTGCTAAGGGCTCTGGGGCCAACGTCCTGACTTTC
TRBJ2-7 | TRBD1 | - | TRBV5-4 | 15 | CSSMRVDRGAYEQYF | TGTTCCTCCATGCGGGTCGACAGGGGAGCCTACGAGCAGTACTTC
TRBJ1-5 | - | - | TRBV7-9 | 14 | CASSQGGGSQPQHF | TGTGCCAGCAGCCAAGGGGGGGGATCCCAGCCCCAGCATTTT
TRBJ1-4 | TRBD1 | - | TRBV4-1 | 15 | CASSPQDRANEKLFF | TGCGCCAGCAGCCCTCAAGACAGGGCAAATGAAAAACTGTTTTTT
TRBJ2-1 | - | - | TRBV15 | 14 | CATSREWGNYEQFF | TGTGCCACCAGCAGAGAATGGGGTAATTATGAGCAGTTCTTC
TRBJ1-3 | - | - | TRBV14 | 15 | CASSEGIAVGNTIYF | TGTGCCAGCAGCGAAGGAATCGCAGTAGGAAACACCATATATTTT
TRBJ1-1 | - | - | TRBV11-2 | 14 | CASSLVRGNTEAFF | TGTGCCAGCAGCTTAGTCAGGGGGAACACTGAAGCTTTCTTT
TRBJ1-5 | - | - | TRBV5-1 | 13 | CASSFDSNQPQHF | TGCGCCAGCAGCTTCGACAGCAATCAGCCCCAGCATTTT
TRBJ1-2 | - | once | TRBV6-1 | 10 | CASREYGYTF | TGTGCCAGCAGGGAATATGGCTACACCTTC
TRBJ1-1 | - | - | TRBV19 | 14 | CASSMSGRVDEAFF | TGTGCCAGTAGTATGTCAGGGAGGGTCGATGAAGCTTTCTTT
TRBJ1-4 | - | few | TRBV5-6 | 15 | CASRSDGATNEKLFF | TGTGCCAGCAGGTCGGACGGGGCAACTAATGAAAAACTGTTTTTT
TRBJ2-7 | - | - | TRBV5-6 | 13 | CASSQGRIYEQYF | TGTGCCAGCAGCCAGGGACGCATTTACGAGCAGTACTTC
TRBJ2-4 | TRBD2 | - | TRBV5-4 | 16 | CASSNSGGLAKNIQYF | TGTGCCAGCAGCAATAGCGGGGGCTTAGCCAAAAACATTCAGTACTTC
TRBJ1-6 | TRBD1 | - | TRBV30 | 16 | CAWRGAGGADNSPLHF | TGTGCCTGGAGGGGAGCAGGGGGCGCAGATAATTCACCCCTCCACTTT
TRBJ1-2 | - | few | TRBV10-2 | 12 | CASRQDAYGYTF | TGCGCCAGCAGACAGGATGCCTATGGCTACACCTTC
TRBJ2-7 | - | once | TRBV29-1 | 16 | CSVELPGAGGPYEQYF | TGCAGCGTTGAACTCCCCGGGGCCGGGGGGCCCTACGAGCAGTACTTC
TRBJ2-2 | TRBD1 | - | TRBV6-5 | 15 | CASSRDRDETGELFF | TGTGCCAGCAGTCGGGACAGGGACGAAACCGGGGAGCTGTTTTTT
TRBJ1-5 | - | once | TRBV27 | 12 | CASRRTGQPQHF | TGTGCCAGCAGAAGGACGGGTCAGCCCCAGCATTTT
TRBJ2-7 | - | many | TRBV4-1 | 14 | CASSPHRDSYEQYF | TGCGCCAGCAGTCCTCACCGAGACTCCTACGAGCAGTACTTC
TRBJ2-2 | TRBD1 | - | TRBV30 | 16 | CAWSPPGQGNTGELFF | TGTGCCTGGAGTCCCCCCGGACAGGGGAACACCGGGGAGCTGTTTTTT
TRBJ2-1 | TRBD1 | - | TRBV5-4 | 14 | CASSFRDRAPEQFF | TGTGCCAGCAGCTTCCGGGACAGGGCACCCGAGCAGTTCTTC
TRBJ2-7 | - | - | TRBV19 | 11 | CASLAFYEQYF | TGTGCCAGTTTGGCGTTCTACGAGCAGTACTTC
TRBJ2-5 | - | - | TRBV30 | 14 | CAWSLTSVWETQYF | TGTGCCTGGAGCCTGACAAGCGTCTGGGAGACCCAGTACTTC
TRBJ1-1 | - | - | TRBV6-6 | 13 | CASSPKGNTEAFF | TGTGCCAGCAGCCCGAAGGGGAACACTGAAGCTTTCTTT
TRBJ2-2 | TRBD1 | once | TRBV9 | 15 | CASSEGGIGTGELFF | TGTGCCAGCAGCGAAGGGGGCATCGGCACCGGGGAGCTGTTTTTT
TRBJ2-7 | - | - | TRBV27 | 16 | CASSLSRGRQTYEQYF | TGTGCCAGCAGTTTAAGCAGGGGCCGTCAAACCTACGAGCAGTACTTC
TRBJ2-7 | TRBD1 | - | TRBV2 | 18 | CASNGAGTGVAFEYEQYF | TGTGCCAGCAATGGGGCGGGGACAGGGGTAGCCTTTGAATACGAGCAGTACTTC
TRBJ1-1 | - | - | TRBV18 | 13 | CASSLDGNTEAFF | TGTGCCAGCTCACTCGACGGGAACACTGAAGCTTTCTTT
TRBJ2-6 | - | - | TRBV4-2 | 16 | CASSQTQPSGANVLTF | TGTGCCAGCAGCCAGACTCAACCATCTGGGGCCAACGTCCTGACTTTC
TRBJ1-2 | - | - | TRBV30 | 12 | CAWSVKARGYTF | TGTGCCTGGAGTGTAAAGGCTAGGGGCTACACCTTC
TRBJ1-1 | TRBD1 | - | TRBV19 | 14 | CASSRQGMNTEAFF | TGTGCCAGTAGTAGACAGGGGATGAACACTGAAGCTTTCTTT
TRBJ2-7 | TRBD2 | few | TRBV6-5 | 14 | CAIHRLAGGPEQYF | TGTGCCATTCATAGACTAGCGGGGGGGCCCGAGCAGTACTTC